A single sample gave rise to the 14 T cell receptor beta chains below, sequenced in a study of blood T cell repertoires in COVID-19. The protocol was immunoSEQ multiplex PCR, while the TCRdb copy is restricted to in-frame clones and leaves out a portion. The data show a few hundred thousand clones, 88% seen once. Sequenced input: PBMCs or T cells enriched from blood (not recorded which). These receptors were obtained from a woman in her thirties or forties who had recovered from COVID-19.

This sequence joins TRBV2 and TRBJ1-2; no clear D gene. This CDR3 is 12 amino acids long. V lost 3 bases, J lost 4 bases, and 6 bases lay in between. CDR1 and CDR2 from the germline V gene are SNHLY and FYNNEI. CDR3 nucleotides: TGTGCCAGCAGTGAGACTCCCTATGGCTACACCTTC. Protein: CASSETPYGYTF. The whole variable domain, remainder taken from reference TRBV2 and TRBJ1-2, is EPEVTQTPSHQVTQMGQEVILRCVPISNHLYFYWYRQILGQKVEFLVSFYNNEISEKSEIFDDQFSVERPDGSNFTLKIRSTKLEDSAMYFCASSETPYGYTFGSGTRLTVV.

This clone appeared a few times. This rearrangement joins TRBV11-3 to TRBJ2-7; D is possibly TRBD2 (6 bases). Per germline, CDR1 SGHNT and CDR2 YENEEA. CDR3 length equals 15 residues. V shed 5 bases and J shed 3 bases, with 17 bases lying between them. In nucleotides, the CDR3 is TGTGCCAGCAGCCCCTCGGCGGGACGGGTCTACGAGCAGTACTTC. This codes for CASSPSAGRVYEQYF.

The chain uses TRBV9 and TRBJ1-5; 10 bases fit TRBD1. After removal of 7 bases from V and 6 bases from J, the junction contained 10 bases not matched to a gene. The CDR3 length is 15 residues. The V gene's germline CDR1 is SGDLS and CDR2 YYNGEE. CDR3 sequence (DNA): TGTGCCAGCGCGCAGACAGGGGGCGGCGGTCAGCCCCAGCATTTT. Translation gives CASAQTGGGGQPQHF.

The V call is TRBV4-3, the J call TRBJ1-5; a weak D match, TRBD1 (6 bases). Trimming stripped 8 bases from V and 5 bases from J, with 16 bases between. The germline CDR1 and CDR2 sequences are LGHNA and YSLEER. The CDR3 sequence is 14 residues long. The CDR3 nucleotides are TGCGCCAGCGTAAGGGGGGGGGCCTATCAGCCCCAGCATTTT. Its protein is CASVRGGAYQPQHF.

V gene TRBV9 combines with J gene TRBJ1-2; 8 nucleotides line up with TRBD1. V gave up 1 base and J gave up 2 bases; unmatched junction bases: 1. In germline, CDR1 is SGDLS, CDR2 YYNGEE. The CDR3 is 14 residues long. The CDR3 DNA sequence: TGTGCCAGCAGCGTACGACAGGGGAACTATGGCTACACCTTC. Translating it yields CASSVRQGNYGYTF.

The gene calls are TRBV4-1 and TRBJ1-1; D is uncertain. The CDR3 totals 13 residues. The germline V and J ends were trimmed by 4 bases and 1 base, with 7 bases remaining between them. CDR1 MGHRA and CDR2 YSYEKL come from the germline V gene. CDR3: CASSPRENTEAFF. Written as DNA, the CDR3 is TGCGCCAGCAGCCCGAGGGAGAACACTGAAGCTTTCTTT.

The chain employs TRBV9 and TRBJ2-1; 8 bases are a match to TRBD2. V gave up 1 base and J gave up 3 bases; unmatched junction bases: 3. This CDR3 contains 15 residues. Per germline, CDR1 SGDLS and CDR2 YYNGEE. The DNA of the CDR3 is TGTGCCAGCAGCGTACGGGAGGGTGGCTACAATGAGCAGTTCTTC. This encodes CASSVREGGYNEQFF. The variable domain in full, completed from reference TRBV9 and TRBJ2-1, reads DSGVTQTPKHLITATGQRVTLRCSPRSGDLSVYWYQQSLDQGLQFLIQYYNGEERAKGNILERFSAQQFPDLHSELNLSSLELGDSALYFCASSVREGGYNEQFFGPGTRLTVL.

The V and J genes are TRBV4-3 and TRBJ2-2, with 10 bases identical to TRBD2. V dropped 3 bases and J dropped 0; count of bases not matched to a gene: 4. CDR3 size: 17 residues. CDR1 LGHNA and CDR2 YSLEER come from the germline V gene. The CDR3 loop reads CASSHSLAGANTGELFF. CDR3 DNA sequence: TGCGCCAGCAGCCACTCCCTAGCGGGAGCGAACACCGGGGAGCTGTTTTTT.

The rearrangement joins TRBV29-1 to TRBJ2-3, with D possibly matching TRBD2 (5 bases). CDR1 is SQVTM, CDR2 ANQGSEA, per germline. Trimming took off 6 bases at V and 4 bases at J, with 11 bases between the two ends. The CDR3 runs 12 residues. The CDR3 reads CSVLLEADTQYF. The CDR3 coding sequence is TGCAGCGTCCTCCTGGAGGCAGATACGCAGTATTTT.

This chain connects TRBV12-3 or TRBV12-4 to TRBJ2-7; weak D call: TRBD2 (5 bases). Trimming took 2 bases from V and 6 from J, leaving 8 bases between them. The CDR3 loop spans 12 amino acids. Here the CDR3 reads CASSLMGSEQYF. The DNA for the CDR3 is TGTGCCAGCAGTTTAATGGGGAGCGAGCAGTACTTC.

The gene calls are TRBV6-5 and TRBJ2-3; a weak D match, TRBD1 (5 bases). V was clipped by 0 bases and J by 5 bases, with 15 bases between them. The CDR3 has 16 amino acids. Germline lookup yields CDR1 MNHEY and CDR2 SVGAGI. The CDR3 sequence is CASSYSSLGVVDTQYF. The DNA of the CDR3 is TGTGCCAGCAGTTACTCGTCGTTAGGGGTAGTAGATACGCAGTATTTT.

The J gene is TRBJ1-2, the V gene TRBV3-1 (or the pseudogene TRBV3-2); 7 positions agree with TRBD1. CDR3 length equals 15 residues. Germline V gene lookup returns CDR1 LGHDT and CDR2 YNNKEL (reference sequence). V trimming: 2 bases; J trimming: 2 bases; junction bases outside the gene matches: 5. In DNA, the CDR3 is TGTGCCAGCAGCCAATCGCGGACAGGCAACTATGGCTACACCTTC. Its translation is CASSQSRTGNYGYTF.

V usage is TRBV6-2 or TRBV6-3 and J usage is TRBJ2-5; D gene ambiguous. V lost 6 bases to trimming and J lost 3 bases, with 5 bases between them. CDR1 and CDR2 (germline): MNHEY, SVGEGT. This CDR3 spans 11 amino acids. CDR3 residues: CASSREETQYF. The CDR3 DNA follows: TGTGCCAGCAGCCGAGAAGAGACCCAGTACTTC.

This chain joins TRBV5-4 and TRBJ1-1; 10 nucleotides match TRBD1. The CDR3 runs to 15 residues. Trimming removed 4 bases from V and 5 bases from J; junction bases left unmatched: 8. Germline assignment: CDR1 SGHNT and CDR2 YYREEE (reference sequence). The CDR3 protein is CASSADRGRWTEAFF. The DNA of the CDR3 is TGTGCCAGCAGCGCAGACAGGGGGCGATGGACTGAAGCTTTCTTT.